This T cell receptor (beta chain) was sequenced for a study of T cells after yellow fever vaccination. In the study overall: Each low-cell-number fraction was prepared by means of SMART-Seq v4 Ultra Low Input.

The CDR3 has 14 residues. Trimming removed 4 bases at V and 8 bases at J, with 18 bases between. In germline, CDR1 is SGHRS, CDR2 YFSETQ. TCR cDNA, made by 5'RACE template switching, carried an added universal primer site and UMIs. Via MiXCR, TCRdb re-called the 5' RACE reads, giving one row per CDR3 protein. The sample lists more than 300,000 distinct CDR3 sequences; 6.8% were seen once. Worth noting for this clonotype: Its antigen is still unknown.

Study results and limitations: Faster peaking, at day 5 versus 15, marked a secondary response that was weaker. Abundant clonotypes from the bulk population could get into FACS-sorted repertoires as contaminants.

V is TRBV5-1 and J is TRBJ1-2, with D possibly matching TRBD1 (5 bases). This sequence was found in a man younger than 30 who received the YFV17D yellow fever vaccine. This sample comprised PBMCs, obtained about 49 days after the first yellow fever vaccination. The CDR3 nucleotides are TGCGCCAGCAGCGAGCGACAACCGGGGGACGGCTACACCTTC. Its protein product is CASSERQPGDGYTF.